This is a list of T cell receptor beta chains from one sample in a study of identical twins. TCRdb recomputed calls from the 5' RACE reads with MiXCR, one row per CDR3 protein. The repertoire holds approximately 500,000 distinct CDR3 sequences, with about 16% as singletons. Another study also made use of these data, one on yellow fever vaccine responses in identical twins.

Specimen: CD4+ T cells sorted from blood. The receptors were sampled from a woman under 30 in good health. CDR3s leave out the opening cysteine and the closing phenylalanine or tryptophan.

TRBV7-9	TRBJ2-5	ASSLGDRGLETQY
TRBV5-6	TRBJ2-6	ASSFDRLGANVLT
TRBV24-1	TRBJ1-2	ATSDAVTYGYT
TRBV7-8	TRBJ2-1	ASSSSTYNEQF
TRBV5-5	TRBJ1-6	ASSAGQNYNSPLH
TRBV7-2	TRBJ2-3	ASSLGLAGGGTDTQY
TRBV11-1	TRBJ1-1	ASSLEVFGGTEAF
TRBV28	TRBJ2-1	ASSNSGTLNEQF
TRBV11-2	TRBJ2-5	ASSLLAGGWETQY
TRBV7-9	TRBJ2-3	ASSPHLAGVPEDTQY
TRBV6-1	TRBJ2-3	ASSGQGPDTQY
TRBV5-1	TRBJ2-3	ASSLADPTTDTQY
TRBV29-1	TRBJ2-3	SVFTGGSTDTQY
TRBV9	TRBJ1-2	ASSSTGAPRYT
TRBV10-3	TRBJ2-3	AISGTSGGPSSTDTQY
TRBV20-1	TRBJ2-3	SASLIQGARADTQY
TRBV20-1	TRBJ1-1	SARWTTGNTEAF
TRBV29-1	TRBJ1-4	SVGLSPLGEKLF
TRBV6-5	TRBJ2-5	ASSYSGTGGRETQY
TRBV5-1	TRBJ2-3	ASSLEGQGAGTDTQY
TRBV6-1	TRBJ2-2	ASSRLQANTGELF
TRBV5-1	TRBJ1-2	ASSLASDLRGRFGGYT
TRBV7-2	TRBJ1-1	ASSLVGRDGAF
TRBV10-3	TRBJ2-4	AISEGIGGKNIQY
TRBV12-3/TRBV12-4	TRBJ1-5	ASSLGQGLGQPQH
TRBV2	TRBJ2-3	ASSEWDSKDTQY
TRBV9	TRBJ2-3	ASSVDPGLVGTDTQY
TRBV15	TRBJ2-6	ATRPSGANVLT
TRBV12-5	TRBJ2-1	ASGLVHRGLTSGRGSHEQF
TRBV7-2	TRBJ1-5	ASSPKDRIKPQH
TRBV29-1	TRBJ2-1	SVDRGPYNEQF
TRBV5-1	TRBJ1-1	ASSALESGASMGTEAF
TRBV20-1	TRBJ2-7	SAREYSSYEQY
TRBV5-1	TRBJ2-1	ASSYLDNEQF
TRBV5-1	TRBJ2-6	ASSPGPTTGANVLT
TRBV15	TRBJ2-7	ATSLGQGVDYEQY
TRBV12-3/TRBV12-4	TRBJ2-7	ASRKAGNYFYEQY
TRBV5-1	TRBJ1-6	ASSFSRRLGSPLH
TRBV5-1	TRBJ2-7	ASSLGFPGSYEQY